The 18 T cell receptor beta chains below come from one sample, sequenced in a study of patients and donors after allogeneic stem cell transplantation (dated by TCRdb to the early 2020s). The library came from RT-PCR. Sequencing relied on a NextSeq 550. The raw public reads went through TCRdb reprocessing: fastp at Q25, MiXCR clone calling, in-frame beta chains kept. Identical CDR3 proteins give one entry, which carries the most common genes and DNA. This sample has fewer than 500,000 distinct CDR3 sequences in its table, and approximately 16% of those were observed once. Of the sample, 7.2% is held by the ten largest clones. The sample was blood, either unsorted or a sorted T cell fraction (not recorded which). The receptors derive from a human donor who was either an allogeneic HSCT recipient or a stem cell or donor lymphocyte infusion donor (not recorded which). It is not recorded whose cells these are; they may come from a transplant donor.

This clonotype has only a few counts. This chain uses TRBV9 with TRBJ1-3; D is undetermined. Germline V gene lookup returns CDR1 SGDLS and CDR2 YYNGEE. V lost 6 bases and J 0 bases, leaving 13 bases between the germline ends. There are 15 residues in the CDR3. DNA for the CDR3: TGTGCCAGCACCCTGGACGGAAGCTCTGGAAACACCATATATTTT. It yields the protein CASTLDGSSGNTIYF.

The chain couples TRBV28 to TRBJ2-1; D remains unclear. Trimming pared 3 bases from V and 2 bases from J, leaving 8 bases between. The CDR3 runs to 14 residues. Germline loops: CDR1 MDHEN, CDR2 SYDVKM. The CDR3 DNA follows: TGTGCCAGCAGTTTCGCCAGGACCTACAATGAGCAGTTCTTC. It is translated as CASSFARTYNEQFF. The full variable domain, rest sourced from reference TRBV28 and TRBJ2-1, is DVKVTQSSRYLVKRTGEKVFLECVQDMDHENMFWYRQDPGLGLRLIYFSYDVKMKEKGDIPEGYSVSREKKERFSLILESASTNQTSMYLCASSFARTYNEQFFGPGTRLTVL.

The DNA for the CDR3 is TGTGCCAGCACCCCAGCGGGGCGGGGAAACACCATATATTTT. Translated: CASTPAGRGNTIYF. The chain recombines TRBV25-1 with TRBJ1-3; D may be TRBD1 (5 bases). Germline V gene lookup returns CDR1 MGHDK and CDR2 SYGVNS. CDR3 length: 14 residues. V lost 7 bases and J 4 bases, leaving 14 bases between the germline ends.

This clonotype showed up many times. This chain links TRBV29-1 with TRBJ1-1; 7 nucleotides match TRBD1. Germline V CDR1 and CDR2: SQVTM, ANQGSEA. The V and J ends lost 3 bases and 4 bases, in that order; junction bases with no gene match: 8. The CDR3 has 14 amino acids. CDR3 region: CSVDQGVFVTEAFF. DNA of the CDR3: TGCAGCGTTGACCAGGGGGTATTTGTCACTGAAGCTTTCTTT.

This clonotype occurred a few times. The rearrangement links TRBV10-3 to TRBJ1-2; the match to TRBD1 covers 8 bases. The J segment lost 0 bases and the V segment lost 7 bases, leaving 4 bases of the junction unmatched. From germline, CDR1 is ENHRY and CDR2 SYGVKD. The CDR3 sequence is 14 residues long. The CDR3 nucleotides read TGTGCCATCAACCCACAGGGGGCTAACTATGGCTACACCTTC. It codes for CAINPQGANYGYTF.

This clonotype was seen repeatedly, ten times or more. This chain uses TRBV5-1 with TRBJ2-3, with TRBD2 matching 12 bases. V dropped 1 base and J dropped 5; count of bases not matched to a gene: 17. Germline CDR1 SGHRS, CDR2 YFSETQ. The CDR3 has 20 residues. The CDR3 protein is CASSLPPLKTSGSGRDTQYF. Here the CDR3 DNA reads TGCGCCAGCAGCTTGCCTCCTTTAAAGACTAGCGGGAGCGGTAGAGATACGCAGTATTTT.

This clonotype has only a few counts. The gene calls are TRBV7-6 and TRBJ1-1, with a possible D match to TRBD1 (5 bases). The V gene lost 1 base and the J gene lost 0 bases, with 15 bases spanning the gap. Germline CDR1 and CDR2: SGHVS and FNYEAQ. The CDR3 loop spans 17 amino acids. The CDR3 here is CASSLVRGGGLNTEAFF. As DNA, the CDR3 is TGTGCCAGCAGCTTAGTGAGGGGCGGAGGCTTGAACACTGAAGCTTTCTTT.

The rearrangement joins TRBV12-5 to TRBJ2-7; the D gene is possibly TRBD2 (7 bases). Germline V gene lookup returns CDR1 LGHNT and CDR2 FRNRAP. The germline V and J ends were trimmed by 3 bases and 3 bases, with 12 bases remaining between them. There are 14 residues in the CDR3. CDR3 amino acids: CASGFRGAFYEQYF. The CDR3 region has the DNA TGTGCTAGTGGTTTTCGGGGGGCTTTCTACGAGCAGTACTTC.

The CDR3 nucleotides are TGCGCCAGCAGCAGGGGTGACAATGAGCAGTTCTTC. This translates into CASSRGDNEQFF. The genes are TRBV5-1 and TRBJ2-1; D perhaps matches TRBD1 (5 bases). The ends were cut back, 4 bases at V and 5 bases at J, with 7 bases in the middle. CDR3 length: 12 amino acids. The germline gives CDR1 SGHRS, CDR2 YFSETQ. The full variable domain, with the rest looked up from reference TRBV5-1 and TRBJ2-1, is KAGVTQTPRYLIKTRGQQVTLSCSPISGHRSVSWYQQTPGQGLQFLFEYFSETQRNKGNFPGRFSGRQFSNSRSEMNVSTLELGDSALYLCASSRGDNEQFFGPGTRLTVL.

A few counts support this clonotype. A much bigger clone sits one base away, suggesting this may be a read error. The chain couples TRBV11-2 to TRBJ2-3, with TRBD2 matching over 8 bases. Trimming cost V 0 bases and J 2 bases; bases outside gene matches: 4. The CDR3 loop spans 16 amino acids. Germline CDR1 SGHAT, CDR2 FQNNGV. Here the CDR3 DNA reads TGTGCCAGCAGCTTAGAGGGACTAGGGGCCACAGATACGCAGTATTTT. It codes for CASSLEGLGATDTQYF.

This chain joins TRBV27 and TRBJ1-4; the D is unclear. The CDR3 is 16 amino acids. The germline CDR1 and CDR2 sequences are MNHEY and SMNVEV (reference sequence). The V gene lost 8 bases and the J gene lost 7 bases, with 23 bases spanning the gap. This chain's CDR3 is CASPSPRAEGVEKLFF. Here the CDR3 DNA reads TGTGCCAGCCCTTCCCCCCGGGCAGAGGGAGTTGAAAAACTGTTTTTT.

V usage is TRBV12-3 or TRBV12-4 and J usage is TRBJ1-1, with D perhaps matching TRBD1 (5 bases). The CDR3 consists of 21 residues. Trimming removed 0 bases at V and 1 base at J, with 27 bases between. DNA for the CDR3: TGTGCCAGCAGTTTAGCGTTTCGGGGCTGGATCGGTGGGGGTTGGAACACTGAAGCTTTCTTT. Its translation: CASSLAFRGWIGGGWNTEAFF.

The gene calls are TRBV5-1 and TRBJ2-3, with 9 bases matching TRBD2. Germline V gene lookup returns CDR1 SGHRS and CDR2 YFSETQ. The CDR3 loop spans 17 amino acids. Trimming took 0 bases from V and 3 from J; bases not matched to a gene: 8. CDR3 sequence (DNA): TGCGCCAGCAGCTTGGCTGGCGGGGGGGCCTTTACAGATACGCAGTATTTT. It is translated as CASSLAGGGAFTDTQYF.

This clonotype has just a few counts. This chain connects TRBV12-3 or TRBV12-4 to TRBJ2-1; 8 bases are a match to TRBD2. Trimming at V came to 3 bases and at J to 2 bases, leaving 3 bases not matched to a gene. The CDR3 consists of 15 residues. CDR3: CASSFRRGAYNEQFF. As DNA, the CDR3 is TGTGCCAGCAGTTTTCGGCGGGGGGCCTACAATGAGCAGTTCTTC.

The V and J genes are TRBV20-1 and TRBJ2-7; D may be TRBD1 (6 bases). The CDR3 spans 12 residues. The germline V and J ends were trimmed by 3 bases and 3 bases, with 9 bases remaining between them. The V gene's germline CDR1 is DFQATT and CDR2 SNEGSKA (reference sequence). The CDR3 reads CSASQQGYEQYF. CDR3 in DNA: TGCAGTGCTAGTCAACAGGGCTACGAGCAGTACTTC.

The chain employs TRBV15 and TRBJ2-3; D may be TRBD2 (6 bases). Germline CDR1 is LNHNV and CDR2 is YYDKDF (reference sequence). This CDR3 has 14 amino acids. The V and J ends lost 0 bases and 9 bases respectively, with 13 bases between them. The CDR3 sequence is CATSRDRGRGTQYF. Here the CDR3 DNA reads TGTGCCACCAGCAGAGATCGCGGGCGGGGCACGCAGTATTTT.

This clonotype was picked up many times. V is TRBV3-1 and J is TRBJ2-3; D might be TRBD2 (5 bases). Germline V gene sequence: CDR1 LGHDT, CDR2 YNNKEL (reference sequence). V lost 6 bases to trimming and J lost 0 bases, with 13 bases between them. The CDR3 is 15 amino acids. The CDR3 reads CASSPPGGSTDTQYF. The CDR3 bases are TGTGCCAGCAGTCCACCGGGCGGGAGCACAGATACGCAGTATTTT.

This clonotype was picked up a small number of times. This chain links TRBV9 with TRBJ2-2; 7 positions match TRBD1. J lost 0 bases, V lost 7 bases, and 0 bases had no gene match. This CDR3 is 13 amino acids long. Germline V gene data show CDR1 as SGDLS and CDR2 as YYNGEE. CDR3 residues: CASQGANTGELFF. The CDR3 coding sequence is TGTGCCAGCCAGGGGGCGAACACCGGGGAGCTGTTTTTT.